The entry that follows covers one T cell receptor (beta chain) sequence. Its target is unknown. This CDR3 spans 10 amino acids. CDR1 and CDR2 from the germline V gene are DFQATT and SNEGSKA (reference sequence). The data originate from a study of identical twins. Study findings and constraints: Beta clonotypes that were abundant in cord blood contained fewer insertions, a pattern absent from memory repertoires. Invariant MAIT and iNKT cells could partly confound zero-insertion analyses. A cross-sectional statistical analysis, not follow-up of the same donors, supported the conclusions.

Each CDR3 protein is one row after TCRdb ran MiXCR on the 5' RACE reads. The table shows 1.5 million or so distinct CDR3 sequences, with 32% occurring only once. The receptor was derived from a newborn girl in good health. The gene calls are TRBV20-1 and TRBJ2-5; 7 nucleotides agree with TRBD2. Input material: cord blood. The CDR3 DNA reads as TGCAGCTTGGGGGGGGATGAGCAGTACTTC. Translated: CSLGGDEQYF.